The sample holds many counts of the clone carrying this T cell receptor (beta chain). What it binds is unknown. The data were taken from a study of beta chain bispecific antibodies for T cell cancers. Study as a whole: Healthy donor T cells cocultured with leukemia lines and bispecific antibodies. Surface TRBV12 (TRBV12-3) was on Jurkat, TRBV5-5 on HPB-ALL.

T cells were expanded from blood mononuclear cells for approximately 3 days with anti-CD3 OKT3 or CD3/CD28 beads. V was clipped by 5 bases and J by 6 bases, with 30 bases between them. Germline V gene sequence: CDR1 KGHSY, CDR2 FQNENV. The CDR3 has 19 amino acids. Findings of the study overall: In these mixed samples, most targeted TRBV reads derived from the leukemia cell line.

Each CDR3 protein gets one entry after TCRdb re-called the 5' RACE reads with MiXCR. This repertoire shows 20,000 or so distinct CDR3 sequences, around 2.4% found once; its top ten account for over 25%. The source material was healthy donor T cells cultured with leukemia cells. The chain combines TRBV16 with TRBJ2-3; D may be TRBD1 or TRBD2 (6 bases each). This sequence originates from a human donor in good health. Some clones in this sample may be carry-over from other donors' samples. The CDR3 coding sequence is TGTGCCAGCAGCAACGCCCGTGGGTACAGGGCCGGAGGGAAGGATACGCAGTATTTT. Protein product: CASSNARGYRAGGKDTQYF.